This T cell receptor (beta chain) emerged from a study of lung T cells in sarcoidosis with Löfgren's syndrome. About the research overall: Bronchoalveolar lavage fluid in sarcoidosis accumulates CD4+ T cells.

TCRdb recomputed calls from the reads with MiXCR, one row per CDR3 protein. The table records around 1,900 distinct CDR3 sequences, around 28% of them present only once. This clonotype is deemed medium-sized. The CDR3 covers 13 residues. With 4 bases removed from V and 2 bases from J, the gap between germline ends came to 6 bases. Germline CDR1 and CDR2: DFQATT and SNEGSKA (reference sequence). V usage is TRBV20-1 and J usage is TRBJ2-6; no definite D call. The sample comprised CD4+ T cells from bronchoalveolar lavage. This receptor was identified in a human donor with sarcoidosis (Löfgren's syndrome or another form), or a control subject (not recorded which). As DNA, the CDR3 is TGCAGTGCTAACGACGCTGGGGCCAACGTCCTGACTTTC. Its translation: CSANDAGANVLTF.